These 8 T cell receptor beta chains originate from one sample sequenced in a study of monozygotic twins with inflammatory bowel disease. TCRdb derives one entry per CDR3 protein from the 5' RACE reads, leaving out DNA. Recorded here are some 200,000 distinct CDR3 sequences; the top ten clones represent roughly 7.1%. Sequencing was done on a sample of blood. The receptor source for this set is a human donor with ulcerative colitis or Crohn's disease, or a healthy co-twin of an affected twin (not recorded which).

This rearrangement joins TRBV27 to TRBJ1-5; TCRdb reports TRBD1, a call that lacks DNA to check it against. CDR3 length: 15 residues. Germline values: CDR1 MNHEY, CDR2 SMNVEV (reference sequence). This chain's CDR3 is CASGRGQNSNQPQHF.

The chain recombines TRBV5-1 with TRBJ2-2; absent DNA, TCRdb's TRBD2 call cannot be checked. The length of the CDR3 is 15 residues. Germline lookup yields CDR1 SGHRS and CDR2 YFSETQ. This CDR3 is CASSLRSAGAGELFF.

V gene TRBV5-1 combines with J gene TRBJ1-1. The CDR3 covers 14 residues. Germline loops: CDR1 SGHRS, CDR2 YFSETQ. The CDR3 region is CASQTTGGNTEAFF.

The chain carries TRBV2 and TRBJ2-7. CDR1 is SNHLY and CDR2 is FYNNEI in the germline V gene. The CDR3 covers 14 residues. This chain's CDR3 is CASSEGGATYEQYF.

The chain carries TRBV20-1 and TRBJ1-2; TCRdb's D call of TRBD1 is untestable without DNA. The CDR3 covers 11 residues. Germline V gives CDR1 DFQATT, CDR2 SNEGSKA (reference sequence). Here the CDR3 reads CSASMGVGYTF.

V gene TRBV15 combines with J gene TRBJ1-1. The CDR3 sequence is 14 residues long. From germline, CDR1 is LNHNV and CDR2 YYDKDF (reference sequence). CDR3: CATSFKSGNTEAFF.

J is TRBJ1-2 and V is TRBV3-1; TCRdb returns TRBD1, unconfirmable since there is no DNA. This CDR3 is 12 amino acids long. From germline, CDR1 is LGHDT and CDR2 YNNKEL (reference sequence). CDR3 sequence reads: CATQGKYYGYTF.

CDR3 sequence reads: CASSPPDKNMQYF. This sequence joins TRBV5-1 and TRBJ2-4; the TCRdb D gene call, TRBD1, has no DNA to confirm it. The CDR3 is 13 residues long. Germline-derived CDR1 and CDR2 are SGHRS and YFSETQ.